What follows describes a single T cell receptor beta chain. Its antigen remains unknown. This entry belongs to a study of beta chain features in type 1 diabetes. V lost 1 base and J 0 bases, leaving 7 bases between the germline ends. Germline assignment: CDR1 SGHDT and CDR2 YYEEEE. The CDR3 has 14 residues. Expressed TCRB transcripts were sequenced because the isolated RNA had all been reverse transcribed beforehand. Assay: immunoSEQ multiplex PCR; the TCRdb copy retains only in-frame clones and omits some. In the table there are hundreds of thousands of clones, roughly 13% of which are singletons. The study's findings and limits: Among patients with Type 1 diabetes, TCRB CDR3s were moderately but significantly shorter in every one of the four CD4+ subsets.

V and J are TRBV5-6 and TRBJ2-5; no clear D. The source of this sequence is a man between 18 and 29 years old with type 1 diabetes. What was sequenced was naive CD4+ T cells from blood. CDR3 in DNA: TGTGCCAGCAGCTTGTTGTCTTACCAAGAGACCCAGTACTTC. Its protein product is CASSLLSYQETQYF.